This T cell receptor beta chain derives from a study of early T cells in non-severe SARS-CoV-2 infection. Study as a whole: Sequenced bulk RNA came from whole blood that was unsorted, and chains were unpaired.

TCRdb re-called the 5' RACE reads through MiXCR, storing one row per CDR3 protein. The table has some 64,000 distinct CDR3 sequences, about 10% seen once. Per the germline V gene, CDR1 is SNHLY and CDR2 is FYNNEI. V lost 4 bases and J lost 3; bases outside the gene matches: 6. CDR3 size: 14 residues. This clonotype was observed many times. The material was whole blood, obtained at baseline. The V call is TRBV2, the J call TRBJ2-7; 7 nucleotides line up with TRBD1. The sequence was collected from an adult who was a healthcare worker with PCR-confirmed SARS-CoV-2 infection or an uninfected control (not recorded which). CDR3 residues: CASSGQGALYEQYF. The CDR3 DNA reads as TGTGCCAGCAGTGGACAGGGCGCCCTCTACGAGCAGTACTTC.